What follows are 19 T cell receptor beta chains derived from one specimen sequenced in a study of CD4 and CD8 cells across lung adenocarcinoma regions. TCRdb reprocessed the PCR reads with MiXCR, giving one entry per CDR3 protein. Among around 20,000 distinct CDR3 sequences listed, approximately 52% were seen once. Sequenced input: CD8+ T cells from the center of a lung tumor. The receptors originated from a female donor with lung adenocarcinoma. The CD4 and CD8 labels of this study may be unreliable.

CDR3 amino acids: CASSLGPTSYNEQFF. The CDR3 DNA is TGTGCCAGCAGCTTAGGACCGACCTCCTACAATGAGCAGTTCTTC. The chain employs TRBV5-4 and TRBJ2-1; D is ambiguous. Trimming pared 2 bases from V and 0 bases from J, leaving 9 bases between. The CDR3 is made up of 15 amino acids. Germline CDR1 is SGHNT and CDR2 is YYREEE (reference sequence).

To note about this clonotype: Given the absence of the conserved phenylalanine or tryptophan at the CDR3 end, a read error is likely. Because the CDR3's place on the DNA is in doubt, the DNA is left out and the CDR3 is given as listed by TCRdb. The chain recombines TRBV6-5 with TRBJ2-1; TRBD2 reflects the table's D call only, with no check against the DNA. Inclusive of both ends, the CDR3 amounts to 13 amino acids. Germline CDR1 and CDR2: MNHEY and SVGAGI. CDR3 region: CASSYTSGSKEYV.

This clonotype was observed a handful of times. J is TRBJ2-5 and V is TRBV6-1; 8 positions match TRBD2. The J call may not be correct, given that the DNA end is closer to TRBJ2-7. Looked up from germline, CDR1 is MNHNS and CDR2 is SASEGT. This CDR3 contains 14 residues. The CDR3 spells CASSDTLAAYEQYF. In nucleotides, the CDR3 is TGTGCCAGCAGTGATACACTAGCGGCCTACGAGCAGTACTTC.

The sample holds a few counts of this clonotype. The V call is TRBV5-1, the J call TRBJ1-6; tentative D call: TRBD1 (6 bases). The germline V and J ends were trimmed by 7 bases and 0 bases, with 14 bases remaining between them. CDR1 SGHRS and CDR2 YFSETQ come from the germline V gene. This CDR3 is 16 amino acids long. The CDR3 DNA follows: TGCGCCAGCCGATGGGGGGCGAGCTCCTATAATTCACCCCTCCACTTT. It yields the protein CASRWGASSYNSPLHF.

As regards this clonotype: At one end, the junction sequence differs from germline, possibly due to a read error. The chain combines TRBV6-1 with TRBJ2-2; perhaps TRBD2 as D (5 bases). Germline CDR1 is MNHNS and CDR2 is SASEGT. The CDR3 consists of 14 residues. The chain's CDR3 is CASSRSSMTGKLYF. The CDR3 nucleotides are TGTGCCAGCAGCCGTTCTAGTATGACCGGGAAGCTGTATTTT.

Concerning this clonotype itself: A junction boundary mismatches the germline segment, possibly from a read error. The V gene is TRBV6-1, the J gene TRBJ2-2, with D possibly being TRBD1 (5 bases). The CDR3 is made up of 17 amino acids. The germline CDR1 and CDR2 sequences are MNHNS and SASEGT. For the CDR3, the DNA is TGTGCCAGCAGCCCCTCCCCTTGGGGTGTGAGCACAGGTGAGCAGTTTTTT. Amino acids: CASSPSPWGVSTGEQFF.

This clonotype was seen a handful of times. CDR3 sequence: CASSQGTSGSSYNEQFF. CDR3 nucleotide sequence: TGTGCCAGCAGCCAAGGGACTAGCGGGAGCTCCTACAATGAGCAGTTCTTC. The rearrangement joins TRBV4-2 to TRBJ2-1; 13 positions match TRBD2. Germline V gene sequence: CDR1 LGHNA, CDR2 YNFKEQ. The CDR3 is 17 residues long. Germline trimming cut 1 base from V and 0 bases from J; bases unmatched to any gene: 0.

The V and J genes are TRBV3-1 and TRBJ2-7; the match to TRBD2 covers 7 bases. Germline CDR1 is LGHDT and CDR2 is YNNKEL (reference sequence). This CDR3 is built from 15 residues. V shed 1 base, J shed 0 bases, and the junction held 3 bases outside the gene matches. DNA of the CDR3: TGTGCCAGCAGCCAAGCAGCGGGGAGCTCCTACGAGCAGTACTTC. The encoded protein is CASSQAAGSSYEQYF.

The J gene is TRBJ1-4, the V gene TRBV6-5; D uncertain. Germline CDR1 is MNHEY and CDR2 is SVGAGI. The CDR3 extends over 13 amino acids. The V end lost 3 bases, the J end lost 8 bases, and 10 bases lay between the germline ends. The CDR3 DNA follows: TGTGCCAGCAGTTATCCCCCCGAAGAAAAACTGTTTTTT. Protein product: CASSYPPEEKLFF.

This clonotype was found many times. V usage is TRBV10-3 and J usage is TRBJ1-1, with D hard to call. Trimming shortened V by 11 bases and J by 0 bases, and 16 bases separated the two germline ends. CDR3 size: 14 residues. Germline V lookup: CDR1 ENHRY, CDR2 SYGVKD. The CDR3 loop is CAVRISLMNTEAFF. In DNA form, the CDR3 reads TGTGCCGTCCGGATCAGCCTCATGAACACTGAAGCTTTCTTT.

This sequence joins TRBV6-5 and TRBJ2-3, with 7 bases that match TRBD2. CDR1 is MNHEY and CDR2 is SVGAGI in the germline V gene. After removal of 2 bases from V and 11 bases from J, the junction contained 22 bases not matched to a gene. The CDR3 is made up of 18 amino acids. CDR3 protein: CASSYLKRGRGGTEKQYF. Here the CDR3 DNA reads TGTGCCAGCAGTTACCTAAAACGGGGGAGGGGAGGTACAGAGAAGCAGTATTTT.

Comments on this clonotype: A single base separates this from a much larger clone, so it may be a read error. This chain joins TRBV5-1 and TRBJ2-1, with D possibly matching TRBD2 (6 bases). The end of the DNA aligns better with TRBJ2-5, so the J call may be wrong. From germline, CDR1 is SGHRS and CDR2 YFSETQ. There are 14 residues in the CDR3. Here the CDR3 reads CASSFGLTRETQYF. In DNA, the CDR3 is TGCGCCAGCAGCTTCGGACTAACTCGGGAGACCCAGTACTTC.

This chain connects TRBV29-1 to TRBJ2-1, with D possibly TRBD2 on 6 matching bases. V lost 3 bases, J lost 2 bases, and 8 bases lay in between. CDR1 is SQVTM and CDR2 is ANQGSEA in the germline V gene. This CDR3 is built from 13 residues. CDR3 nucleotide sequence: TGCAGCGTTGAGCCGGGAGCCTACAATGAGCAGTTCTTC. Amino acid sequence: CSVEPGAYNEQFF.

This clonotype was detected a few times. This rearrangement joins TRBV6-1 to TRBJ2-1; 15 bases align to TRBD2. The DNA end is more similar to TRBJ2-7, so the J call may be wrong. The CDR3 covers 17 residues. Germline lookup yields CDR1 MNHNS and CDR2 SASEGT. CDR3 DNA: TGTGCCAGCAGCAGGACTAGCGGGGGGGCGCTTGGGTACGAGCAGTACTTC. Protein product: CASSRTSGGALGYEQYF.

About this clonotype itself: One end of the junction fails to match germline, which may point to a read error. J is TRBJ2-4 and V is TRBV27; tentative D call: TRBD1 (6 bases). Per the germline V gene, CDR1 is MNHEY and CDR2 is SMNVEV (reference sequence). This CDR3 is 15 amino acids long. Here the CDR3 reads CASRQGLGVKDTQYF. The CDR3 nucleotides are TGTGCCAGCAGGCAGGGGCTGGGAGTCAAAGATACGCAGTACTTT.

V is TRBV6-2 or TRBV6-3 and J is TRBJ2-5, with D unclear. The DNA end is more similar to TRBJ2-7, so the J call may be wrong. The CDR3 extends over 14 amino acids. The germline gives CDR1 MNHEY, CDR2 SVGEGT. The CDR3 DNA reads TGTGCCAGCAGTTACTCAGGGTATTGGTCCGAGCAGTACTTC. This encodes CASSYSGYWSEQYF.

This clonotype was detected only a few times. V usage is TRBV28 and J usage is TRBJ1-6, with 9 bases aligning to TRBD1. In germline, CDR1 is MDHEN, CDR2 SYDVKM. The junction had 4 bases not matched to a gene; V was cut back by 6 bases and J by 4 bases. The CDR3 is made up of 15 amino acids. This CDR3 reads CASSTTGGYNSPLHF. For the CDR3, the DNA is TGTGCCAGCAGCACGACAGGGGGGTATAATTCACCCCTCCACTTT.

This clonotype has at least ten counts. J is TRBJ2-4 and V is TRBV6-5; D gene unclear. V lost 3 bases and J 0 bases, leaving 12 bases between the germline ends. This CDR3 has 16 residues. CDR1 and CDR2 from the germline V gene are MNHEY and SVGAGI. CDR3 nucleotides: TGTGCCAGCAGTTATGCGAGGACCCTAGCCAAAAACATTCAGTACTTC. Amino acids: CASSYARTLAKNIQYF.

V is TRBV6-1 and J is TRBJ2-3; D is unresolved. The germline V gene has CDR1 MNHNS and CDR2 SASEGT. The germline V and J ends were trimmed by 6 bases and 14 bases, with 24 bases remaining between them. The CDR3 is 14 residues long. The CDR3 spells CASSRSSMADELYF. Here the CDR3 DNA reads TGTGCCAGCAGCCGTTCTAGTATGGCCGATGAGCTGTATTTT.